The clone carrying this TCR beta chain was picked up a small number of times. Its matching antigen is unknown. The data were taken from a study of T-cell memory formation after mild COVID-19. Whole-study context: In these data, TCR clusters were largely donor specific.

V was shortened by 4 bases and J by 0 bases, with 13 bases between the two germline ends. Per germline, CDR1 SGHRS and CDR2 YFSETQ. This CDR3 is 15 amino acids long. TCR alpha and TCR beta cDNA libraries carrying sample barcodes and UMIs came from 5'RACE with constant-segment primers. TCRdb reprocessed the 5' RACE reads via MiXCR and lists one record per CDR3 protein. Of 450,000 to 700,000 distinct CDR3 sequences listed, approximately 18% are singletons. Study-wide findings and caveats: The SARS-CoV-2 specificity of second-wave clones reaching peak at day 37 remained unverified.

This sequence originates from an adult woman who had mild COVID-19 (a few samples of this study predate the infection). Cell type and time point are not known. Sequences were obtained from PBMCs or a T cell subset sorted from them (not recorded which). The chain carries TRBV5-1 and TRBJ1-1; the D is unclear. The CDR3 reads CASSPGRRMNTEAFF. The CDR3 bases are TGCGCCAGCAGCCCAGGTCGGCGGATGAACACTGAAGCTTTCTTT.